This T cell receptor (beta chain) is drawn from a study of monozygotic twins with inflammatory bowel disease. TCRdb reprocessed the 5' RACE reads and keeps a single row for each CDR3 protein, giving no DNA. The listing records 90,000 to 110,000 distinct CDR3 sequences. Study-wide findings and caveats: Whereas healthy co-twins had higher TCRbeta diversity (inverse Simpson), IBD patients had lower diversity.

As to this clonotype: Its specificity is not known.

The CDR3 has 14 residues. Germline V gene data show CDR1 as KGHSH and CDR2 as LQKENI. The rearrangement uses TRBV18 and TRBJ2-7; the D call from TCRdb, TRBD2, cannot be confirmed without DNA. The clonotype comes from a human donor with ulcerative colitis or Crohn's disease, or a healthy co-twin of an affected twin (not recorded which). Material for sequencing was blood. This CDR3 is CASSRNSLPLEQYF. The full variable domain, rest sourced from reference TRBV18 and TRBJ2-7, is NAGVMQNPRHLVRRRGQEARLRCSPMKGHSHVYWYRQLPEEGLKFMVYLQKENIIDESGMPKERFSAEFPKEGPSILRIQQVVRGDSAAYFCASSRNSLPLEQYFGPGTRLTVT.